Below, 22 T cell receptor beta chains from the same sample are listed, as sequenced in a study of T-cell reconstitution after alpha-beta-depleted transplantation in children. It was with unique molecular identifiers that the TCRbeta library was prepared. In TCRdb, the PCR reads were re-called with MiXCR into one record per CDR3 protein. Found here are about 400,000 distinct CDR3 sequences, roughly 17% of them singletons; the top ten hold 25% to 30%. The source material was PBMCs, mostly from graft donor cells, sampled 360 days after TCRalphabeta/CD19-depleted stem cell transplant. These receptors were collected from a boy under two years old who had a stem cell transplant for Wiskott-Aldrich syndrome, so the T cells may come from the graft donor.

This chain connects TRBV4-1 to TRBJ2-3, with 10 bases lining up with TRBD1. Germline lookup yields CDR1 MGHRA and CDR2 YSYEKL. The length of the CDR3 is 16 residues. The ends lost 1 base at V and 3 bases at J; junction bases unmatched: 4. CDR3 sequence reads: CASSQGGQGRTDTQYF. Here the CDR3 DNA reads TGCGCCAGCAGCCAAGGGGGACAGGGGAGAACAGATACGCAGTATTTT.

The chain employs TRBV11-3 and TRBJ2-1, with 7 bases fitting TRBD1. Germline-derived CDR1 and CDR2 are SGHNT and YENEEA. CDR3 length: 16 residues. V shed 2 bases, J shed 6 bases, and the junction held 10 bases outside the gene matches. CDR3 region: CASSLLDRRRGNEQFF. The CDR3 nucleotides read TGTGCCAGCAGCTTATTGGACAGGCGCCGCGGCAATGAGCAGTTCTTC.

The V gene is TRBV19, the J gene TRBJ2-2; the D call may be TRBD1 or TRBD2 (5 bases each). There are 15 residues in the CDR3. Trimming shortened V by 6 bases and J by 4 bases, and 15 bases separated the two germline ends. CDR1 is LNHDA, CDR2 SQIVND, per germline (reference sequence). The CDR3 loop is CASRELGVPTGELFF. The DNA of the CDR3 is TGTGCCAGTAGAGAGTTGGGGGTGCCCACCGGGGAGCTGTTTTTT.

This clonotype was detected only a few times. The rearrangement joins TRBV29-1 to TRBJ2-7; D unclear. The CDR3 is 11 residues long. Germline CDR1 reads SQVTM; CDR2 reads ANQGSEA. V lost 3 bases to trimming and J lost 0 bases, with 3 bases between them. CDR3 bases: TGCAGCGTTGACAACTCCTACGAGCAGTACTTC. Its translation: CSVDNSYEQYF.

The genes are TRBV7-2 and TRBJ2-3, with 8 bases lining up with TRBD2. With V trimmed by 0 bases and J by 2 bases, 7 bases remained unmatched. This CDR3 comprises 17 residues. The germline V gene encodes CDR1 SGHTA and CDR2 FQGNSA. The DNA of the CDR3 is TGTGCCAGCAGCTTAGCGGGTCCGCGGGGGGCCACAGATACGCAGTATTTT. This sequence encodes CASSLAGPRGATDTQYF.

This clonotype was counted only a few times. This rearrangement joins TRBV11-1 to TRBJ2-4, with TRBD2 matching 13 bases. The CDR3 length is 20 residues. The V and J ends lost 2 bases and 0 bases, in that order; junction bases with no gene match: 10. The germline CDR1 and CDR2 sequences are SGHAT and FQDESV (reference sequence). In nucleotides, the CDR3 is TGTGCCAGCAGCTTAATTGGACTAGCGGGAGAAACCCTAGCCAAAAACATTCAGTACTTC. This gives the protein CASSLIGLAGETLAKNIQYF. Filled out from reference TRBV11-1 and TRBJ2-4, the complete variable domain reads EAEVAQSPRYKITEKSQAVAFWCDPISGHATLYWYRQILGQGPELLVQFQDESVVDDSQLPKDRFSAERLKGVDSTLKIQPAELGDSAMYLCASSLIGLAGETLAKNIQYFGAGTRLSVL.

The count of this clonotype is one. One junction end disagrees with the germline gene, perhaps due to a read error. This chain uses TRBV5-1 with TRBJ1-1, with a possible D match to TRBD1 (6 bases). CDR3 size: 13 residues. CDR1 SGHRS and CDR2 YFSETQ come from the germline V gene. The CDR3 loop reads CASKGGSNAEAFF. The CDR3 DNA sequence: TGCGCCAGCAAGGGGGGTTCGAACGCTGAAGCTTTCTTT.

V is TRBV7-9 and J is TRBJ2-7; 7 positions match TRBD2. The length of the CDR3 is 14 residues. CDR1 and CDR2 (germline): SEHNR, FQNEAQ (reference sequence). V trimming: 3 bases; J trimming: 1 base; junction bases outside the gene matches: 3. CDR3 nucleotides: TGTGCCAGCAGCTTGCTAGCGGTTTCCTACGAGCAGTACTTC. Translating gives CASSLLAVSYEQYF.

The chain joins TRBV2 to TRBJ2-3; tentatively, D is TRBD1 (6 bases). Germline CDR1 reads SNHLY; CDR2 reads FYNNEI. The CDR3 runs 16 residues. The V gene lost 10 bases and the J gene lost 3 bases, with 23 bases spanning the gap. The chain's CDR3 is CATPQDSTPRTDTQYF. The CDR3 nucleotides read TGTGCCACCCCCCAGGACAGTACTCCAAGGACAGATACGCAGTATTTT.

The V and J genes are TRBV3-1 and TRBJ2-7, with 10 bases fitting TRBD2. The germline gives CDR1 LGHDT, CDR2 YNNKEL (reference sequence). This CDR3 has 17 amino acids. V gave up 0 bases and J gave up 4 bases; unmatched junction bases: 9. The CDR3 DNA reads TGTGCCAGCAGCCAAGATGCTCCAGCGGGAGGGGTATACGAGCAGTACTTC. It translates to CASSQDAPAGGVYEQYF.

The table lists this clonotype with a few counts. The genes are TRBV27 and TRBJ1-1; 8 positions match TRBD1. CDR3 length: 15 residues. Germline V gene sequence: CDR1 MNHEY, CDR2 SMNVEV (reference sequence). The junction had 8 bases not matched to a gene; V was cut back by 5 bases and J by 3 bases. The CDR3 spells CASSAHRGWDTEAFF. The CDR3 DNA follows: TGTGCCAGCAGTGCGCACAGGGGGTGGGACACTGAAGCTTTCTTT.

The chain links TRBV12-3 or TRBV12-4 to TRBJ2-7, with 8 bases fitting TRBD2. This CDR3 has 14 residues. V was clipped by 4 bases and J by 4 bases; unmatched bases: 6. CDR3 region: CASSSLAGLYEQYF. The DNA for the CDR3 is TGTGCCAGCAGTTCCCTAGCGGGTTTATACGAGCAGTACTTC.

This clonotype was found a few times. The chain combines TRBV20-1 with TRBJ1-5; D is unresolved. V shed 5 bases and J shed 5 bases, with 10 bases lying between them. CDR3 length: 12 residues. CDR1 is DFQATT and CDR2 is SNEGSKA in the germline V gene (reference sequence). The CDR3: CSAEGSYQPQHF. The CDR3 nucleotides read TGCAGTGCTGAAGGCAGTTATCAGCCCCAGCATTTT.

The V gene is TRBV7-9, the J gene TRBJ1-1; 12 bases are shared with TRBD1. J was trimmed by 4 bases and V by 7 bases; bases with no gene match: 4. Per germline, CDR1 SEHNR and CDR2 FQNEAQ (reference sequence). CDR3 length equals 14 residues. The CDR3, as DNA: TGTGCCAGCACCGGGACAGGGGGCACCACTGAAGCTTTCTTT. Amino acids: CASTGTGGTTEAFF. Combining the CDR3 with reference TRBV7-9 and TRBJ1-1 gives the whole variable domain DTGVSQNPRHKITKRGQNVTFRCDPISEHNRLYWYRQTLGQGPEFLTYFQNEAQLEKSRLLSDRFSAERPKGSFSTLEIQRTEQGDSAMYLCASTGTGGTTEAFFGQGTRLTVV.

CDR3: CSVEDFGPPYQETQYF. CDR3 nucleotide sequence: TGCAGCGTTGAAGATTTCGGTCCCCCATACCAAGAGACCCAGTACTTC. The rearrangement links TRBV29-1 to TRBJ2-5, with D unresolved. This CDR3 comprises 16 residues. The V end was cut by 0 bases, the J end by 0 bases, with 14 bases between. Germline V lookup: CDR1 SQVTM, CDR2 ANQGSEA.

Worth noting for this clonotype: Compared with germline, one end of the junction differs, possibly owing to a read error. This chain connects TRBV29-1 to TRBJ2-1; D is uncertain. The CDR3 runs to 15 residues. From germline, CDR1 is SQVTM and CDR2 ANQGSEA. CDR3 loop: CSVARYLTGDNVQFF. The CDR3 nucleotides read TGCAGCGTTGCCCGCTACTTAACTGGCGACAATGTGCAGTTCTTC.

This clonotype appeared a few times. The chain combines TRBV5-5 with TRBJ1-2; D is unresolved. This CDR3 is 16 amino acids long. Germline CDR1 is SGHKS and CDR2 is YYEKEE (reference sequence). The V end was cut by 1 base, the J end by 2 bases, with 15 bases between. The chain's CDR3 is CASSLTPAFWNYGYTF. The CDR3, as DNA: TGTGCCAGCAGCTTGACCCCGGCCTTTTGGAACTATGGCTACACCTTC.

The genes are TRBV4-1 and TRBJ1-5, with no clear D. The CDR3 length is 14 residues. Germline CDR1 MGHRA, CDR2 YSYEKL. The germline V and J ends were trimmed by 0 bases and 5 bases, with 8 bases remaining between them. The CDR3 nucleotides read TGCGCCAGCAGCCAAGAATTTCGGTATCAGCCCCAGCATTTT. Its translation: CASSQEFRYQPQHF.

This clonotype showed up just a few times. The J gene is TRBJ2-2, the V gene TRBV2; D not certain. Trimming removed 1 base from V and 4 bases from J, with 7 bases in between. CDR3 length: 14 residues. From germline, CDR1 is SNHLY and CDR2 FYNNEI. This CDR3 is CASSEVGFTGELFF. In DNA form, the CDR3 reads TGTGCCAGCAGTGAAGTAGGATTCACCGGGGAGCTGTTTTTT.

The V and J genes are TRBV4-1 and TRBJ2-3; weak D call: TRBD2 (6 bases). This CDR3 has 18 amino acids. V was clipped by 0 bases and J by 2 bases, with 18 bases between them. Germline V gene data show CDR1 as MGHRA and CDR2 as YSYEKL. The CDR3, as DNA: TGCGCCAGCAGCCAAGAGCCTACTAGCCCCACCATCACAGATACGCAGTATTTT. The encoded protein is CASSQEPTSPTITDTQYF.

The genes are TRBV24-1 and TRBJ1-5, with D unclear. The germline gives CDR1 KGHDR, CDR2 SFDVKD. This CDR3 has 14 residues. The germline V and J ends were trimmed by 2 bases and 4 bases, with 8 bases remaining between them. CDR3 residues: CATSDSVVNQPQHF. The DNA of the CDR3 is TGTGCCACCAGTGATTCAGTAGTTAATCAGCCCCAGCATTTT.

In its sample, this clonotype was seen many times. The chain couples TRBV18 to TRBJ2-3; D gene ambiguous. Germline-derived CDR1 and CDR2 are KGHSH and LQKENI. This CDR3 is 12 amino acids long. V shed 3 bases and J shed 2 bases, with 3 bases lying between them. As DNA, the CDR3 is TGTGCCAGCTCACCTTACACAGATACGCAGTATTTT. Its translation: CASSPYTDTQYF.